Below, 14 T cell receptor beta chains from the same sample are listed, as sequenced in a study of glioma-infiltrating T cells after dendritic cell vaccination. Produced via immunoSEQ multiplex PCR; TCRdb's table is partial and in-frame only. The repertoire holds around 62,000 clones, roughly 80% seen once, with about 8.9% in the top ten. The starting material was blood, obtained before dendritic cell vaccination. The receptor set was obtained from a human donor with glioblastoma.

The chain links TRBV28 to TRBJ2-7; the match to TRBD2 covers 7 bases. Germline values: CDR1 MDHEN, CDR2 SYDVKM. V gave up 2 bases and J gave up 3 bases; unmatched junction bases: 7. This CDR3 region has 15 residues. CDR3 nucleotide sequence: TGTGCCAGCAGTTTACTTGGGGGGGAAAACTACGAGCAGTACTTC. Protein product: CASSLLGGENYEQYF.

V usage is TRBV28 and J usage is TRBJ2-3; 7 positions agree with TRBD2. The V gene end was trimmed by 7 bases and the J gene end by 2 bases; junction bases not matched to a gene: 9. The germline V gene encodes CDR1 MDHEN and CDR2 SYDVKM. CDR3 length: 15 amino acids. The CDR3 loop is CASTRPAGHTDTQYF. The CDR3 DNA is TGTGCCAGCACCAGGCCAGCGGGGCACACAGATACGCAGTATTTT.

V is TRBV5-1 and J is TRBJ2-5, with 16 bases that match TRBD2. With 7 bases clipped from V and 5 bases from J, the junction kept 8 bases outside the gene matches. The CDR3 covers 16 residues. The germline CDR1 and CDR2 sequences are SGHRS and YFSETQ. CDR3 amino acids: CASEGTSGGAGETQYF. CDR3 nucleotide sequence: TGCGCCAGCGAAGGGACTAGCGGGGGGGCCGGTGAGACCCAGTACTTC.

The count of this clone is one. This chain joins TRBV6-4 and TRBJ2-1; 14 nucleotides agree with TRBD2. This CDR3 has 16 amino acids. The V gene end was trimmed by 0 bases and the J gene end by 10 bases; junction bases not matched to a gene: 5. The germline gives CDR1 MRHNA, CDR2 SNTAGT. The CDR3 region is CASSDSTSGGVFEQFF. The CDR3 bases are TGTGCCAGCAGTGACTCGACTAGCGGGGGGGTCTTCGAGCAGTTCTTC.

The rearrangement links TRBV5-8 to TRBJ1-1; 9 nucleotides match TRBD1. The CDR3 sequence is 13 residues long. After removal of 4 bases from V and 8 bases from J, the junction contained 6 bases not matched to a gene. Per germline, CDR1 SGHTS and CDR2 YDEGEE. The CDR3 nucleotides read TGTGCCAGCAGCGAAACAGGGGGCCTAGAAGCTTTCTTT. Protein: CASSETGGLEAFF.

This clone occurred a few times. The V gene is TRBV6-1, the J gene TRBJ1-5, with 7 bases identical to TRBD1. Per the germline V gene, CDR1 is MNHNS and CDR2 is SASEGT. The CDR3 runs 15 residues. With 6 bases clipped from V and 4 bases from J, the junction kept 9 bases outside the gene matches. The CDR3: CASSGDSLFNQPQHF. CDR3 DNA sequence: TGTGCCAGCAGCGGGGACAGCCTTTTTAATCAGCCCCAGCATTTT.

The chain combines TRBV6-4 with TRBJ2-2; no clear D gene. The CDR3 has 13 residues. The V end lost 3 bases, the J end lost 6 bases, and 8 bases lay between the germline ends. The germline gives CDR1 MRHNA, CDR2 SNTAGT. The CDR3 region is CASSEPEAGELFF. In DNA, the CDR3 is TGTGCCAGCAGTGAACCTGAGGCCGGGGAGCTGTTTTTT.

The chain is built from TRBV30 and TRBJ1-1; 9 bases are shared with TRBD1. The CDR3 runs 14 residues. Looked up from germline, CDR1 is GTSNPN and CDR2 is SVGIG (reference sequence). Trimming at V came to 0 bases and at J to 8 bases, leaving 7 bases not matched to a gene. The CDR3 DNA reads as TGTGCCTGGAGTGTGTCGGACAGGGGATTGGAAGCTTTCTTT. Amino acids: CAWSVSDRGLEAFF.

Only one count was recorded for this clone. The chain has TRBV30 and TRBJ1-3; D not resolved. Trimming left V 3 bases short and J 0 bases short, with 6 bases between. This CDR3 has 13 residues. CDR1 and CDR2 (germline): GTSNPN, SVGIG (reference sequence). CDR3 protein: CAWSPSSGNTIYF. The DNA for the CDR3 is TGTGCCTGGAGCCCTAGCTCTGGAAACACCATATATTTT.

V is TRBV14 and J is TRBJ1-1, with D possibly being TRBD1 (5 bases). Germline V gene data show CDR1 as SGHDN and CDR2 as FVKESK. The germline V and J ends were trimmed by 5 bases and 0 bases, with 10 bases remaining between them. The CDR3 has 14 residues. As DNA, the CDR3 is TGTGCCAGCAGCGGACACCTGATGAACACTGAAGCTTTCTTT. Its translation is CASSGHLMNTEAFF.

V is TRBV27 and J is TRBJ2-1; 9 nucleotides align to TRBD1. The CDR3 spans 15 residues. The germline gives CDR1 MNHEY, CDR2 SMNVEV (reference sequence). V shed 5 bases, J shed 6 bases, and the junction held 8 bases outside the gene matches. The CDR3 region has the DNA TGTGCCAGCAGTCCAGGGACAGGGTCCAGCAATGAGCAGTTCTTC. Protein: CASSPGTGSSNEQFF.

The chain uses TRBV28 and TRBJ1-1, with 7 bases aligning to TRBD1. The CDR3 has 11 amino acids. Germline V gene data show CDR1 as MDHEN and CDR2 as SYDVKM. Trimming took 6 bases from V and 8 from J; bases not matched to a gene: 3. CDR3: CASREDREAFF. CDR3 sequence (DNA): TGTGCCAGCAGGGAGGACAGGGAAGCTTTCTTT. Drawing the rest from reference TRBV28 and TRBJ1-1, the complete variable domain is DVKVTQSSRYLVKRTGEKVFLECVQDMDHENMFWYRQDPGLGLRLIYFSYDVKMKEKGDIPEGYSVSREKKERFSLILESASTNQTSMYLCASREDREAFFGQGTRLTVV.

In this sample, this clone turned up a few times. The V and J genes are TRBV9 and TRBJ1-1; D gene unclear. The CDR3 loop spans 17 amino acids. Germline V CDR1 and CDR2: SGDLS, YYNGEE. Trimming removed 0 bases from V and 3 bases from J, with 18 bases in between. CDR3 coding DNA: TGTGCCAGCAGCGTAGGCGGCAGCCTAGACTGGGACACTGAAGCTTTCTTT. This gives the protein CASSVGGSLDWDTEAFF.

V gene TRBV30 combines with J gene TRBJ2-7, with D perhaps matching TRBD2 (6 bases). This CDR3 comprises 12 residues. Deletions cut 3 bases from V and 5 bases from J, with 11 bases between. The germline CDR1 and CDR2 sequences are GTSNPN and SVGIG (reference sequence). The CDR3, as DNA: TGTGCCTGGAGACCCCCGGGGGACGAGCAGTACTTC. This sequence encodes CAWRPPGDEQYF.